The clone carrying this TCR beta chain came up a few times. The data are from a study of CD8 T cells in ankylosing spondylitis. Germline V gene lookup returns CDR1 SGHRS and CDR2 YFSETQ. The CDR3 runs 19 residues. Germline trimming cut 0 bases from V and 10 bases from J; bases unmatched to any gene: 21. Using quantitative 5'-RACE with molecular barcodes, the authors made TCR beta libraries. TCRdb used MiXCR to reprocess the 5' RACE reads, holding one entry per CDR3 protein. The sample contains roughly 250,000 distinct CDR3 sequences, roughly 8.6% of which appear only once. The receptor's source is a male donor with ankylosing spondylitis or in good health (not recorded which). This chain links TRBV5-1 with TRBJ2-1; 8 nucleotides align to TRBD2. The sample was blood, either unsorted or a sorted T cell fraction (not recorded which). CDR3 nucleotides: TGCGCCAGCAGCTTGGGCGGACCCGCGATAGCGGGGAGGAAGAAGGAGCAGTTCTTC. Protein: CASSLGGPAIAGRKKEQFF.